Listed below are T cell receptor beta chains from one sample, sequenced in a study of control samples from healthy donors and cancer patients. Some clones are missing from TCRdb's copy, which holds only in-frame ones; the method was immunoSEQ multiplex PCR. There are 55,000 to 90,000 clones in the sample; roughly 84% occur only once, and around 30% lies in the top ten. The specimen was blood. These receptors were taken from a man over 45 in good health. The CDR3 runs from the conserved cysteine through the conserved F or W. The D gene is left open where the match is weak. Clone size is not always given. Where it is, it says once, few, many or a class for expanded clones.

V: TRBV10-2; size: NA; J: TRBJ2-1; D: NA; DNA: TGCGCCAGCCAGGGACACCAAGCCAGATACAATGAGCAGTTCTTC; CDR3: CASQGHQARYNEQFF
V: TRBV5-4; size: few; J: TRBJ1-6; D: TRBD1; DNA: TGTGCCAGCAGCTTCCAGACAGGGTACTCACCCCTCCACTTT; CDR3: CASSFQTGYSPLHF
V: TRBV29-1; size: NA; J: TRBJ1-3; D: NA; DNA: TGCAGCGTTGAAGATCTTACGGGCTCTGGAAACACCATATATTTT; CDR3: CSVEDLTGSGNTIYF
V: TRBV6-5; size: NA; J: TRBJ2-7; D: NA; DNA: TGTGCCAGCAGTTATAGCAATTCCTACGAGCAGTACTTC; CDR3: CASSYSNSYEQYF
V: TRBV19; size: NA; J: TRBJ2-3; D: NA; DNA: TGTGCCAGTAGTATAGATTGGGGACTTACCACTAGCACAGATACGCAGTATTTT; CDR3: CASSIDWGLTTSTDTQYF
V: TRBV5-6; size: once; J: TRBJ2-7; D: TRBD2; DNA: TGTGCCAGCAGCTTGGCGGGGGGTAGCGGGAGGGGAAACGAGCAGTACTTC; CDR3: CASSLAGGSGRGNEQYF
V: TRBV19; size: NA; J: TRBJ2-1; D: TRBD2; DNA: TGTGCCAGTAGTATATTATCTCCCCAGCGGGAGATTGGCAATGAGCAGTTCTTC; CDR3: CASSILSPQREIGNEQFF
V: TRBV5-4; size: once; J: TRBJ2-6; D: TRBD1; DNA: TGTGCCAGCACCCCACAGGGGATTCCCGCTGGGGCCAACGTCCTGACTTTC; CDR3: CASTPQGIPAGANVLTF
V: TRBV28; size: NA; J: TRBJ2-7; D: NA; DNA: TGTGCCAGCAGTTCTCAGGGTAAGCGCGAGCAGTACTTC; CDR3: CASSSQGKREQYF
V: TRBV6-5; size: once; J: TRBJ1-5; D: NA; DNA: TGTGCCAGCAGCAACTCTTACAATCAGCCCCAGCATTTT; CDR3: CASSNSYNQPQHF
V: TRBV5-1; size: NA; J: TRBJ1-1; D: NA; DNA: TGCGCCAGCAGCTTAGATCAGAGTTTCCCTGAAGCTTTCTTT; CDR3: CASSLDQSFPEAFF
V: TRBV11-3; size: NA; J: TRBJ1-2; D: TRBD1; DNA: TGTGCCAGCAGCTTAGTCGGTCCAGGGGGCTCCCCTTACTATGGCTACACCTTC; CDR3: CASSLVGPGGSPYYGYTF
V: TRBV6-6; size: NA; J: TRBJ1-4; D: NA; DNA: TGTGCCAGCAGGGGGAGAGGCGTTAATGAAAAACTGTTTTTT; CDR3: CASRGRGVNEKLFF
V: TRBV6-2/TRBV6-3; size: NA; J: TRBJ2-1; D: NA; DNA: TGTGCCAGCAGTTACTGGCATGAGCAGTTCTTC; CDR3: CASSYWHEQFF
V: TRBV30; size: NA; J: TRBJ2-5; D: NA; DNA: TGTGCCTGGAGTGGACAAGAGACCCAGTACTTC; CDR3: CAWSGQETQYF
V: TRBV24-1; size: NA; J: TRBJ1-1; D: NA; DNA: TGTGCCACCAGTGCCTCTGGGGGGACTGAAGCTTTCTTT; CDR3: CATSASGGTEAFF
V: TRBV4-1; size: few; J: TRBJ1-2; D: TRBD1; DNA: TGCGCCAGCAGACCCACAGGGGTTGGTGGCTACACCTTC; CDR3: CASRPTGVGGYTF
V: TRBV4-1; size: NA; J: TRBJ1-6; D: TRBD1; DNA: TGCGCCAGCAGCCAGAATGACAGGGGAAATTCACCCCTCCACTTT; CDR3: CASSQNDRGNSPLHF
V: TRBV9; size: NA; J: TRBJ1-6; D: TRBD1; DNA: TGTGCCAGCAGCGTCGGACAGGACAATTCACCCCTCCACTTT; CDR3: CASSVGQDNSPLHF
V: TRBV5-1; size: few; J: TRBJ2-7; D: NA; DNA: TGCGCCAGCAGCCGTGGACGGGGCTACGAGCAGTACTTC; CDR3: CASSRGRGYEQYF
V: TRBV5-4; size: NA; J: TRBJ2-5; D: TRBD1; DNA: TGTGCCAGCAGCCCAACCGGGACAGGGAAAGAGACCCAGTACTTC; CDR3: CASSPTGTGKETQYF
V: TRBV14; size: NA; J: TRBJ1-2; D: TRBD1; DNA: TGTGCCAGCAGCCAAGGTTCGGACAGGGTCTATGGCTACACCTTC; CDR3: CASSQGSDRVYGYTF
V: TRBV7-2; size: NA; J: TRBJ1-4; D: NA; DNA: TGTGCCAGCAGCTCCTCCCGGGTCGGGGAAAAACTGTTTTTT; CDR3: CASSSSRVGEKLFF
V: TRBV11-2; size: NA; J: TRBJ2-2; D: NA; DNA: TGTGCCAGCAGCTTTGGGGGAGGTACCGGGGAGCTGTTTTTT; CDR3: CASSFGGGTGELFF
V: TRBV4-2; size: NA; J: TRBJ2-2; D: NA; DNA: TGTGCCAGCAGCCAAGATTTCCCGGCTAGCCGGGAGCTGTTTTTT; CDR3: CASSQDFPASRELFF
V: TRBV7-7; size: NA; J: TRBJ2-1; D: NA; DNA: TGTGCCAGCAGCCGGGACTCCTCCTACAATGAGCAGTTCTTC; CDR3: CASSRDSSYNEQFF
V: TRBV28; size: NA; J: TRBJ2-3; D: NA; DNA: TGTGCCAGCAGTCCCTTGTTGATAAACACAGATACGCAGTATTTT; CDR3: CASSPLLINTDTQYF
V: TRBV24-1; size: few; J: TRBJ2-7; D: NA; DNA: TGTGCTACGGAAGGCAGAATCTCTGGGGTGCAGTACTTC; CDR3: CATEGRISGVQYF
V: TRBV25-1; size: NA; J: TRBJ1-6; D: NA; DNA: TGTGCCACCCAGGGGTGGGGGGCTAATTCACCCCTCCACTTT; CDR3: CATQGWGANSPLHF
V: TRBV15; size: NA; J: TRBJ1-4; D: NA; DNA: TGTGCCACCAGCAGTCCCGACAGGCTAGGCGAAAAACTGTTTTTT; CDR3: CATSSPDRLGEKLFF
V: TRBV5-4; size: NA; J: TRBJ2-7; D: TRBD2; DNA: TGTGCCAGCAGACCTAGCGGGAGGGCGTCCTACGAGCAGTACTTC; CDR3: CASRPSGRASYEQYF
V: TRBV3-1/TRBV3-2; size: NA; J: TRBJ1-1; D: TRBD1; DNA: TGTGCCAGCAGCCAAGTGTCCCCGGGACAGACTGAAGCTTTCTTT; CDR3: CASSQVSPGQTEAFF
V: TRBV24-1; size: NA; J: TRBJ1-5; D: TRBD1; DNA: TGTGCCACCGTTCCGGGACAGGGGGCGGGTATTGATCAGCCCCAGCATTTT; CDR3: CATVPGQGAGIDQPQHF
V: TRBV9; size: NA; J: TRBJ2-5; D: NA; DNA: TGTGCCAGCAGCGTAGAAATGGTGGGGGAGACCCAGTACTTC; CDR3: CASSVEMVGETQYF
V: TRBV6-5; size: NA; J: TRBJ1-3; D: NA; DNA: TGTGCCAGCAGACAGAGCTCTGGAAACACCATATATTTT; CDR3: CASRQSSGNTIYF
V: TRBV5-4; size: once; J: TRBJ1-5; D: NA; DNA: TGTGCCAGCAGCTTGGGGGGAGAGCAGCCCCAGCATTTT; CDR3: CASSLGGEQPQHF
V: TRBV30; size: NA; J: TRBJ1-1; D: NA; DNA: TGTGCCTGGAGCATCGTCAGGGGTGGTGAAGCTTTCTTT; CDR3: CAWSIVRGGEAFF
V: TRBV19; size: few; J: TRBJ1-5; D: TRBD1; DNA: TGTGCCAGTAATTGGGGACAGATGCATCAGCCCCAGCATTTT; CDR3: CASNWGQMHQPQHF
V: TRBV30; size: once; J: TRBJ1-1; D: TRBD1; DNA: TGTGCCTGGAGTTCGACAGGGTGGGGTGAAGCTTTCTTT; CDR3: CAWSSTGWGEAFF
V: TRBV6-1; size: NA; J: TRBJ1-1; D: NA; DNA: TGTGCCAGCAGTGAAGGGGGCGGCGGTGGAGGCACTGAAGCTTTCTTT; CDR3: CASSEGGGGGGTEAFF
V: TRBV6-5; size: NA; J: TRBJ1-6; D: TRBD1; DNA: TGTGCCAGCAGCCAACAGGGGGAGAATAATTCACCCCTCCACTTT; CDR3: CASSQQGENNSPLHF
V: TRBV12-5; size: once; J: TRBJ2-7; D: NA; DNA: TGTGCTAGTGGTTCTAGGGACATCACCTACGAGCAGTACTTC; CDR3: CASGSRDITYEQYF
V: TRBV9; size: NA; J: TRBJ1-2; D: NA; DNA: TGTGCCAGCAGCCCTGGATCGGGGGGCTACACCTTC; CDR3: CASSPGSGGYTF
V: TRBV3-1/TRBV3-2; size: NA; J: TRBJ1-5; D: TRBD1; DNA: TGTGCCAGCAGCCAAAGCGAGTCAGGGGGAACACGGCAGCCCCAGCATTTT; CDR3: CASSQSESGGTRQPQHF